This TCR beta chain was identified during a study of cytomegalovirus exposure and HLA in healthy donors (dated by TCRdb to 2015 to 2018). Describing the broader study: An earlier analysis of 550 to 700 of the donors reported approximately 270 Gb of sequence data and about 100 million unique TCR beta sequences from some 180 million T cells. An early release covering some 640 HLA-typed donors comprised approximately 300 gigabases of sequencing data and around 80 million unique TCR sequences. The genetic ancestry cluster associated with self-reported Caucasian donors included about four fifths of the roughly 390 genotyped donors. The aim of the study was to test whether cataloging public T cell receptors could identify signatures of past pathogen exposure. The study used immunosequencing to profile the T cell repertoires of several hundred subjects and linked those repertoires to cytomegalovirus serostatus. A separate validation cohort of about 110 different subjects was used in addition to the approximately 670-subject first cohort. To predict cytomegalovirus infection status, the study brought together high-throughput TCR immunosequencing, statistical association of individual TCRs with disease status, and machine learning. A later analysis re-examined previously published TCR beta repertoires from more than 600 donors and added high-resolution HLA genotyping to investigate patterns of TCR occurrence. In the later analysis, no new phenotypic data were used to find candidate immune exposures; instead, reliance was placed on TCR beta sequences and their occurrence across donors. To decide whether each TCR beta V gene segment behaved as functional or pseudogenic, an earlier analysis of 587 of the donors relied on high-throughput TCR beta sequencing. Donor age, sex, ethnicity and CMV serostatus were compiled together with the repertoire data. In a later genetic analysis, genome-wide SNP genotypes for about three fifths of the 666 donors were used, and that subset was treated as a discovery cohort. All discovery cohort repertoires had been generated using a single sequencing platform. HLA typing covered class I and class II loci at four-digit resolution. Typing coverage differed by locus: A, B, C, DRB1 and DQB1 were typed in about 629-640 donors, DQA1 in around 500, DPA1 in 600 to 610, and DPB1 in 472. Four to six DR-DQ haplotypes were handled as single units for association and clustering, since linkage in the cohort was strong. Across under 500 genotyped donors of the cohort, an average of about 200,000 unique TCR beta nucleotide sequences per donor were sequenced, and roughly a sixth of those sequences were non-productive.

On this clone itself: Its antigen remains unidentified. There are no base qualities to consult, and no much larger clone falls within one base.

The full study reports these points: In a later analysis, most CMV-associated TCR beta chains were found to appear HLA-restricted, with HLA associations seemingly driven largely by CMV exposure. Some IMGT-functional V segments, including TRBV6-2 and TRBV6-3, could not be told apart with the 87-base-pair reads, so those segments were excluded. When HLA alleles, especially DR and DQ, strongly co-occurred, TCR associations were difficult to assign to individual alleles. Only TCR beta chains were sequenced in this cohort, and the absence of alpha or paired-chain data limited detectable features. In vitro tests confirmed that three of the cytomegalovirus-associated TCR beta chains recognize cytomegalovirus antigens. In the study, some 160 TCR beta chains were listed as associated with cytomegalovirus. A cluster of highly shared sequence variants was judged likely to be a technical artifact of the sequencing pipeline. According to a later genetic analysis, donors in an Asian-associated ancestry cluster had fewer N-insertions in productive TCRs than the approximately 630-donor mean. A further reported finding was that TCR beta sequences accurately predicted the HLA-A and HLA-B alleles for most subjects in the first cohort. About 17 rarely observed V segments, including chromosome 9 orphons, were excluded from the earlier analysis of several hundred of the donors because counts were too low. The only immune exposure information available for the cohort was CMV serostatus. The classifier was reported to diagnose cytomegalovirus status with high specificity and sensitivity in both the original and validation cohorts. An association between a missense DCLRE1C variant and V-gene and J-gene trimming of TCR beta chains was found in a later genetic analysis and replicated in an independent cohort. Sequencing depth was assumed to be roughly uniform across donors in the presence/absence analyses, though that assumption may not hold. HLA typing was unavailable for some donors at each locus, so association tests used only the typed subset. According to the authors, the approach could potentially be generalized to other disease states and immunological phenotypes. An earlier analysis of approximately 530 of the donors showed that most TCR beta V segments appeared in productive rearrangements either about 90% or about 30% of the time, which broadly matched IMGT annotations. At a false discovery rate of 0.05, a later analysis linked 16,951 TCR beta sequences to specific HLA alleles. Most TCR sequences were observed very rarely across donors, whereas some public TCRs were present in many individuals. In a later analysis, HLA-associated TCR beta chains showed more clonal expansion and lower generation probabilities than non-associated chains that were equally common. Linkage disequilibrium might explain the correlated functional status among segregating V segments, but an unknown experimental factor could not be excluded. In a later analysis, several top co-occurrence clusters were reported to appear linked to parvovirus B19, influenza, CMV and Epstein-Barr virus. A later analysis found that TCR association rates varied across HLA loci, with DRB1 alleles showing the most associated TCRs and HLA-C alleles the fewest.

In total, around 600 healthy bone marrow donors made up the cohort. At the time of sampling, every cohort member was nominally healthy, though immune exposures that went unrecorded were likely present. The donor tested CMV seronegative, placing the donor among the 350 or so seronegative members of the cohort. Each donor provided a peripheral blood sample, and peripheral blood mononuclear cells were used for TCR beta sequencing. Genomic DNA extraction from the blood cell samples was performed with the Qiagen DNeasy Blood Extraction Kit. Trimming at the junction amounts to 6 bases on V and 5 bases on J, and the germline ends lie 14 bases apart. The CDR3 runs 14 residues from the cysteine to the phenylalanine. Only the CDR3 region is kept as DNA, spanning 42 bases read in frame from base 1. CDR1 SNHLY and CDR2 FYNNEI are derived from the germline V gene. Library preparation was by the immunoSEQ multiplex PCR assay. A mixture of 60 forward primers for TCR Vbeta segments and 13 reverse primers for TCR Jbeta segments was used in the multiplex PCR. The CDR3 region of rearranged TCR beta genes was amplified from genomic DNA by a multiplex PCR assay. On the Illumina HiSeq System, the amplified TCR beta libraries were sequenced as 87-base-pair reads. In the source study's methods: Across the roughly 670 repertoires, a later analysis counted 80 million or so unique TCR beta chains, around 11 million of which were shared by at least two donors. To remove PCR and sequencing errors, raw reads were error-corrected and collapsed into unique sequences using a nearest-neighbor algorithm that merged closely related sequences. V, D and J gene segments were assigned by aligning CDR3 sequences to IMGT reference sequences. For a sequence to be retained, a match of at least six nucleotides was required to both a V gene segment and a J gene segment. Rearrangements were called productive when the CDR3 lacked stop codons and stayed in frame with V and J; all others were non-productive. CDR3 was defined according to IMGT convention as the region running from the second conserved V-encoded cysteine to the conserved J-encoded phenylalanine. The earlier analysis of about 500 of the donors excluded sequences that lacked an unambiguous match to a single V gene segment. In an earlier analysis of 450 to 750 of the donors, a V segment was called functional when productive rearrangements were above 56.7%, and segregating when the standard deviation between donors exceeded 5%. A statistical classification framework was developed to diagnose cytomegalovirus status using the catalog of TCR beta chain sequences. In a later analysis, V and J genes were assigned by comparing TCR nucleotide sequences against IMGT/GENE-DB human TR gene sequences. Using the TCRdist pipeline, a later analysis assigned CDR3 sequences along with most-parsimonious VDJ recombination scenarios. In a later analysis, each TCR beta chain was defined by its CDR3 amino acid sequence together with its V-gene family, and reads without a unique V-gene family were excluded. A later analysis removed 500 to 650 highly shared, low-generation-probability nucleotide sequences to deal with suspected cross-contamination and a sequencing artifact. For each public chain, a later analysis derived a clonal expansion index from normalized ranks of inferred template counts within each repertoire. In a later analysis, generation probabilities were computed with a VDJ recombination model fitted to out-of-frame rearrangements, and the resulting probabilities were checked against IGoR. In a later analysis, hypergeometric tests were used to score TCR-TCR, TCR-HLA and TCR-CMV co-occurrence, with a repertoire-size bias correction applied to TCR pairs. In a later analysis, false discovery rates were estimated by permuting HLA or CMV assignments 20 times. In a later analysis, co-occurring TCRs were grouped with DBSCAN, and TCRdist sequence similarity was added when clustering was performed within HLA-allele-positive subsets. Repertoires with fewer than 30,000 or more than 120,000 public chains, plus five repertoires with anomalous nucleotide sharing, were excluded from co-occurrence clustering. What TCRdb holds here is the immuneACCESS table cut down to in-frame rearrangements. Part of the clones is not present; checked against another copy, under half of the missing clones reflect an unresolved V gene, and the others are unexplained. The V and J calls and clone size were taken over from that table, and D and trimming were inferred from the DNA. This sample has 120,000 to 150,000 clones in its table, and roughly four fifths of those were observed once. Jointly, the top ten make up 1.5% to 2% of the sample.

The sequence is built from TRBV2 and TRBJ1-5; the D gene is perhaps TRBD1, from 6 matching bases. The receptor's source is a female donor in good health and CMV-seronegative. The material sequenced was PBMCs. The DNA reads TGTGCCAGCAGCCGTACAGGGCCGGATCAGCCCCAGCATTTT. Its protein is CASSRTGPDQPQHF.